This T cell receptor (beta chain) was captured by sequencing in a study of T cell repertoires in cytomegalovirus infection. The overall study: It was the public TCR beta signatures that indicated both CMV infection and matching HLA type. Overall study findings and caveats: Based on cumulative public TCR beta family frequency, carriers of CMV plus the relevant HLA were identified. In two of eight donors, the top clonotype was HLA-C-restricted CMV-specific.

TCRdb ran MiXCR on the reads and lists one entry per CDR3 protein. The table has 200,000 to 250,000 distinct CDR3 sequences, about 23% seen once. The sample holds a few counts of this clonotype. Antigen specificity is unknown. The sequencing sample was made of CD8+ T cells from PBMCs. The receptor was isolated from a human donor in good health (CMV status not recorded). Some clones in this sample may be carry-over from other donors' samples.

CDR3 protein: CASSSTGTAYEQYF. DNA of the CDR3: TGTGCCAGCAGCTCAACCGGGACAGCCTACGAGCAGTACTTC. V and J are TRBV7-8 and TRBJ2-7; 7 positions agree with TRBD1. This CDR3 has 14 amino acids. Germline loops: CDR1 SGHVS, CDR2 FQNEAQ. V dropped 4 bases and J dropped 2; count of bases not matched to a gene: 5.